These 20 T cell receptor beta chains originate from one sample sequenced in a study of blood T cells in healthy people across ages. Alongside a J-beta primer mix, a sample-barcoded 5' primer served in a second PCR lasting 7 to 11 cycles. A single record per CDR3 protein comes from TCRdb applying MiXCR to the 5' RACE reads. Here the sample spans approximately 490,000 distinct CDR3 sequences, 24% being singletons. The data were also submitted as part of a second study, on T cells of mothers and their children.

Material for sequencing was blood. Every receptor here comes from a boy aged 5-17 years in good health.

In this sample, this clonotype turned up a few times. Here the CDR3 DNA reads TGCAGTGCTAGAGAGGGGGCGGGGGAAAACAATGAGCAGTTCTTC. Protein: CSAREGAGENNEQFF. The genes are TRBV20-1 and TRBJ2-5; D is possibly TRBD2 (7 bases). The DNA end is more similar to TRBJ2-1, so the J call may be wrong. The CDR3 is 15 amino acids. From germline, CDR1 is DFQATT and CDR2 SNEGSKA (reference sequence).

This clonotype was seen only a few times. The V gene is TRBV27, the J gene TRBJ2-3, with TRBD2 identical over 7 bases. Germline V gene sequence: CDR1 MNHEY, CDR2 SMNVEV (reference sequence). The CDR3 covers 15 residues. After removal of 5 bases from V and 3 bases from J, the junction contained 8 bases not matched to a gene. The CDR3 protein is CASSGLGFWTDTQYF. CDR3 nucleotides: TGTGCCAGCAGTGGACTAGGGTTTTGGACAGATACGCAGTATTTT.

This clonotype was detected many times. V usage is TRBV7-2 and J usage is TRBJ2-7, with D possibly TRBD2 on 5 matching bases. Germline V gives CDR1 SGHTA, CDR2 FQGNSA. The CDR3 extends over 15 amino acids. The V end was cut by 3 bases, the J end by 0 bases, with 12 bases between. The DNA for the CDR3 is TGTGCCAGCAGCTTGGTGGTAACTAGCTCCTACGAGCAGTACTTC. It is translated as CASSLVVTSSYEQYF.

This chain uses TRBV28 with TRBJ1-3; 9 nucleotides line up with TRBD1. The germline CDR1 and CDR2 sequences are MDHEN and SYDVKM. This CDR3 is 15 amino acids long. Trimming removed 5 bases from V and 4 bases from J; junction bases left unmatched: 6. The CDR3: CASSPRTGAGNTIYF. As DNA, the CDR3 is TGTGCCAGCAGTCCTCGGACAGGGGCCGGAAACACCATATATTTT.

The V and J genes are TRBV5-1 and TRBJ2-5; no definite D call. The J call may be faulty, since TRBJ2-7 better matches the DNA end. Germline CDR1 is SGHRS and CDR2 is YFSETQ. The CDR3 is made up of 13 amino acids. The CDR3 here is CASSSGPLLEQYF. As DNA, the CDR3 is TGCGCCAGCAGCTCCGGACCACTCCTCGAGCAGTACTTC.

This clonotype was observed a few times. CDR3 sequence reads: CASSLAPSDTQYF. CDR3 sequence (DNA): TGCGCCAGCAGCTTGGCCCCCTCGGATACGCAGTATTTT. This chain joins TRBV5-1 and TRBJ2-3; D unclear. The V gene's germline CDR1 is SGHRS and CDR2 YFSETQ. V was trimmed by 0 bases and J by 6 bases, leaving 8 bases between them. The CDR3 runs to 13 residues.

This clonotype was counted many times. This chain joins TRBV12-3 or TRBV12-4 and TRBJ1-2; D is perhaps TRBD1 (5 bases). CDR3 length equals 13 residues. Trimming cost V 2 bases and J 7 bases, with 11 bases left between them. CDR3 protein: CASSLNRQGGYTF. CDR3 DNA: TGTGCCAGCAGTTTAAATCGGCAGGGTGGCTACACCTTC.

The table lists this clonotype with a few counts. The gene calls are TRBV4-3 and TRBJ2-7; D is perhaps TRBD1 (5 bases). The length of the CDR3 is 14 residues. Germline V gene data show CDR1 as LGHNA and CDR2 as YSLEER. Trimming removed 1 base from V and 3 bases from J, with 10 bases in between. CDR3 region: CASSQGTMNYEQYF. The DNA for the CDR3 is TGCGCCAGCAGCCAAGGGACAATGAACTACGAGCAGTACTTC.

J is TRBJ1-2 and V is TRBV2, with no clear D. V lost 7 bases to trimming and J lost 5 bases, with 11 bases between them. The CDR3 has 12 residues. Germline CDR1 and CDR2: SNHLY and FYNNEI. The CDR3 nucleotides read TGTGCCAGCAAAGGTGCAGGTTATGGCTACACCTTC. Amino acid sequence: CASKGAGYGYTF.

The chain recombines TRBV6-5 with TRBJ1-2; weak D call: TRBD1 (6 bases). The CDR3 covers 16 residues. Germline V gene sequence: CDR1 MNHEY, CDR2 SVGAGI. The ends were cut back, 4 bases at V and 4 bases at J, with 19 bases in the middle. CDR3 sequence: CASSSVRGGIVYGYTF. The CDR3 DNA sequence: TGTGCCAGCAGTTCGGTCAGGGGAGGAATTGTCTATGGCTACACCTTC.

V usage is TRBV20-1 and J usage is TRBJ2-1; tentatively, D is TRBD1 (7 bases). CDR3 size: 15 residues. V lost 0 bases and J 8 bases, leaving 17 bases between the germline ends. CDR1 and CDR2 from the germline V gene are DFQATT and SNEGSKA (reference sequence). The CDR3 sequence is CSARDLNRGGDEQFF. Written as DNA, the CDR3 is TGCAGTGCTAGAGATCTTAACAGGGGAGGTGATGAGCAGTTCTTC.

This clonotype was seen more than once but under ten times. DNA of the CDR3: TGCAGTGCTAGAGATCTGGGCGGCACCTACAATGAGCAGTTCTTC. It codes for CSARDLGGTYNEQFF. The chain is built from TRBV20-1 and TRBJ2-1; D gene unclear. This CDR3 is built from 15 residues. CDR1 is DFQATT, CDR2 SNEGSKA, per germline (reference sequence). Trimming shortened V by 0 bases and J by 2 bases, and 11 bases separated the two germline ends.

This clonotype appeared a few times. The chain links TRBV9 to TRBJ2-1; D is uncertain. The J call may be wrong; the DNA end is better matched by TRBJ2-7. Germline V gene lookup returns CDR1 SGDLS and CDR2 YYNGEE. CDR3 length: 14 amino acids. The DNA for the CDR3 is TGTGCCAGCAGCGTAGAGGGCTTCTCCTACGAGCAGTACTTC. This encodes CASSVEGFSYEQYF.

In DNA, the CDR3 is TGTGCCAGCAGCATGACTAGCGGGGGTATGGATGAGCAGTTCTTC. Amino acids: CASSMTSGGMDEQFF. The rearrangement joins TRBV7-9 to TRBJ2-5, with 12 bases aligning to TRBD2. The assigned J gene may be wrong: the sequence end matches TRBJ2-1 better. Germline CDR1 reads SEHNR; CDR2 reads FQNEAQ (reference sequence). There are 15 residues in the CDR3.

The rearrangement links TRBV2 to TRBJ1-1; 7 bases match TRBD1. The CDR3 has 13 residues. V was clipped by 6 bases and J by 0 bases; unmatched bases: 1. The germline CDR1 and CDR2 sequences are SNHLY and FYNNEI. In DNA, the CDR3 is TGTGCCAGCAGCCAGGGGGTGAACACTGAAGCTTTCTTT. Translated, it gives CASSQGVNTEAFF.

The chain couples TRBV6-4 to TRBJ2-4; no firm D call. Germline V gives CDR1 MRHNA, CDR2 SNTAGT. This CDR3 has 13 residues. The V and J ends lost 2 bases and 6 bases respectively, with 8 bases between them. The CDR3 reads CASSDPPGNIQYF. In nucleotides, the CDR3 is TGTGCCAGCAGTGACCCCCCGGGAAACATTCAGTACTTC.

The chain is built from TRBV9 and TRBJ2-5, with D possibly being TRBD2 (5 bases). The CDR3 is 16 amino acids. Deletions cut 4 bases from V and 4 bases from J, with 20 bases between. In germline, CDR1 is SGDLS, CDR2 YYNGEE. Here the CDR3 DNA reads TGTGCCAGCAGCCCAGGTGTGGTGGCAGGAGGAGAGACCCAGTACTTC. It specifies CASSPGVVAGGETQYF. Together with reference TRBV9 and TRBJ2-5, the CDR3 gives the full variable domain: DSGVTQTPKHLITATGQRVTLRCSPRSGDLSVYWYQQSLDQGLQFLIQYYNGEERAKGNILERFSAQQFPDLHSELNLSSLELGDSALYFCASSPGVVAGGETQYFGPGTRLLVL.

For the CDR3, the DNA is TGCGCCAGCAGCCAAGCTTGGGGGGGGGACTATGGCTACACCTTC. This encodes CASSQAWGGDYGYTF. The chain joins TRBV4-1 to TRBJ1-2, with D possibly being TRBD1 (5 bases). Per germline, CDR1 MGHRA and CDR2 YSYEKL. The length of the CDR3 is 15 residues. V was pared by 1 base and J by 3 bases, with 12 bases between.

This clonotype was seen a handful of times. The genes are TRBV28 and TRBJ1-4; 10 bases agree with TRBD1. Germline V gene sequence: CDR1 MDHEN, CDR2 SYDVKM. V lost 6 bases to trimming and J lost 3 bases; unmatched junction nucleotides: 7. The length of the CDR3 is 16 residues. This CDR3 reads CASSTTGGSSNEKLFF. The CDR3 DNA reads TGTGCCAGCAGCACGACAGGGGGCTCTTCTAATGAAAAACTGTTTTTT.

CDR3 region: CASSYTGAYNEQFF. Written as DNA, the CDR3 is TGTGCCAGCAGTTATACAGGGGCCTACAATGAGCAGTTCTTC. This sequence joins TRBV6-2 or TRBV6-3 and TRBJ2-1, with TRBD1 matching 7 bases. From germline, CDR1 is MNHEY and CDR2 SVGEGT. The CDR3 is made up of 14 amino acids. V was pared by 3 bases and J by 2 bases, with 1 base of the junction left unmatched.